The clone carrying this T cell receptor (beta chain) was seen at least ten times. Its specificity is unknown. This entry comes from a study of early T cells in non-severe SARS-CoV-2 infection. Looking at the study overall: Sequencing input comprised bulk RNA from unsorted whole blood; chain pairing was not available.

Study-wide findings and caveats: Comparison of clonotypes with VDJdb favored anti-spike CD8 responses while missing private and CD4 specificities.

Unique molecular identifiers were attached to individual cDNA molecules. TCRdb fed the 5' RACE reads into MiXCR, producing one record per CDR3 protein. The repertoire holds 30,000 to 40,000 distinct CDR3 sequences, with about 4.5% as singletons. The germline V gene has CDR1 SGHRS and CDR2 YFSETQ. The ends were cut back, 0 bases at V and 2 bases at J, with 7 bases in the middle. This CDR3 comprises 14 residues. Sequenced: whole blood. This TCR was sampled from an adult who was a healthcare worker with PCR-confirmed SARS-CoV-2 infection or an uninfected control (not recorded which). The chain joins TRBV5-1 to TRBJ2-3; D remains unclear. The CDR3: CASSLDGSTDTQYF. In nucleotides, the CDR3 is TGCGCCAGCAGCTTGGACGGTTCCACAGATACGCAGTATTTT.